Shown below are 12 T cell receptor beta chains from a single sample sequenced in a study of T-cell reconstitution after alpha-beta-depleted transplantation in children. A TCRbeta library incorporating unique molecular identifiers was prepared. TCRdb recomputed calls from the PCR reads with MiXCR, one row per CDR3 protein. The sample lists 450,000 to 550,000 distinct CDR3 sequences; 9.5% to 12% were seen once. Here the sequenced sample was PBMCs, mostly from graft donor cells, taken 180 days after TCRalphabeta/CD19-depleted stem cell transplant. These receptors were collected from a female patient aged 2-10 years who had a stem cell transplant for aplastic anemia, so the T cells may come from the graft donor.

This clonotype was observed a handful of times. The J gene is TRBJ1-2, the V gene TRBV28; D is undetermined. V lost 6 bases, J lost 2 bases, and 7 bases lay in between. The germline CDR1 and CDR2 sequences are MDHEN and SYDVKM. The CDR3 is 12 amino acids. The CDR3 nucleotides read TGTGCCAGCAGCCAGTCAAACTATGGCTACACCTTC. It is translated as CASSQSNYGYTF.

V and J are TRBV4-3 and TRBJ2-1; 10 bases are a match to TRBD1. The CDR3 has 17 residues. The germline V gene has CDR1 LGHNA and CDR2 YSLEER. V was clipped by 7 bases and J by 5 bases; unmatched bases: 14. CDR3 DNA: TGCGCCAGCACTCTACTCCTAGGACAGGGGGGGGACAATGAGCAGTTCTTC. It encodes CASTLLLGQGGDNEQFF.

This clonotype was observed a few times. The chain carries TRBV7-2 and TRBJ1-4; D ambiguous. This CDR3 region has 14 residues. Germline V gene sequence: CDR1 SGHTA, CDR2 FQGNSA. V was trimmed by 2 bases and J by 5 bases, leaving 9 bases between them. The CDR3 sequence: CASSLWSRNEKLFF. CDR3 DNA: TGTGCCAGCAGCTTATGGTCGAGAAATGAAAAACTGTTTTTT.

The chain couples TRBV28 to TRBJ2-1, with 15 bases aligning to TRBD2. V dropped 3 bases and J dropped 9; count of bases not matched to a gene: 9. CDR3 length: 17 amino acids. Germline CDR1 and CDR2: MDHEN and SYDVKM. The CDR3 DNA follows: TGTGCCAGCAGTTTTGAGGGACTAGCGGGAGGTGTGGGTGAGCAGTTCTTC. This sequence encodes CASSFEGLAGGVGEQFF.

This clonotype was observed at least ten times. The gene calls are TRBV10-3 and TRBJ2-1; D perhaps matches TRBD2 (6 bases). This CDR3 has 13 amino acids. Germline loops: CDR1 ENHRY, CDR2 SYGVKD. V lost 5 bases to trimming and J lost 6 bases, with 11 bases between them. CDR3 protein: CAISSATSNEQFF. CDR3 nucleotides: TGTGCCATCAGTTCGGCGACTAGCAATGAGCAGTTCTTC.

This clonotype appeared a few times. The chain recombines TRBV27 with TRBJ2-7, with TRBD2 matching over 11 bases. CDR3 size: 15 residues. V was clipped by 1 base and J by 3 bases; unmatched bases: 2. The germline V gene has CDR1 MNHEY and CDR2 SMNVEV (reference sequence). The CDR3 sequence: CASSLLGTSGYEQYF. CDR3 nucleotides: TGTGCCAGCAGTTTATTGGGGACTAGCGGCTACGAGCAGTACTTC.

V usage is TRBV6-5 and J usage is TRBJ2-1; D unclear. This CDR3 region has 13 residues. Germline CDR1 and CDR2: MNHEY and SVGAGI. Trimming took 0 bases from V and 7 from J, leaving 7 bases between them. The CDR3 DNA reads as TGTGCCAGCAGTTACTCGAGATCTAATGAGCAGTTCTTC. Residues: CASSYSRSNEQFF.

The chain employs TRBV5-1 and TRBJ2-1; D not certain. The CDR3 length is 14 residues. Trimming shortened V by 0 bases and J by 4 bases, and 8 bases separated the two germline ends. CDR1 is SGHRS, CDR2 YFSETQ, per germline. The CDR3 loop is CASSLGVGYNEQFF. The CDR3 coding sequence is TGCGCCAGCAGCTTGGGGGTCGGGTACAATGAGCAGTTCTTC.

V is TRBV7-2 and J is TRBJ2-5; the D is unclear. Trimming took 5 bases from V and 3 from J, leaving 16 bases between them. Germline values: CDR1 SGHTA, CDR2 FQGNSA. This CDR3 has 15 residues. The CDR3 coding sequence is TGTGCCAGCAGCCACATAAATAGTAGAAAAGAGACCCAGTACTTC. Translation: CASSHINSRKETQYF.

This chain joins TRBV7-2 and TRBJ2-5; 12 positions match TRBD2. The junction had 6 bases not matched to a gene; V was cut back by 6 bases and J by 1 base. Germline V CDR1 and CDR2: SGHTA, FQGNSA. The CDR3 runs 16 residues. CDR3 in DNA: TGTGCCAGCAGTCAAACTAGCGGGAGGAGCCAAGAGACCCAGTACTTC. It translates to CASSQTSGRSQETQYF.

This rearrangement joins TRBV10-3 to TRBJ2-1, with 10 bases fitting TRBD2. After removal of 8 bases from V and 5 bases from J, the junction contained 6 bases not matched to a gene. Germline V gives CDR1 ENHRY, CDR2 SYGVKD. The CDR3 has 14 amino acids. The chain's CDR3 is CAISQREGDNEQFF. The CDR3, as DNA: TGTGCCATCTCCCAGCGGGAGGGTGACAATGAGCAGTTCTTC.

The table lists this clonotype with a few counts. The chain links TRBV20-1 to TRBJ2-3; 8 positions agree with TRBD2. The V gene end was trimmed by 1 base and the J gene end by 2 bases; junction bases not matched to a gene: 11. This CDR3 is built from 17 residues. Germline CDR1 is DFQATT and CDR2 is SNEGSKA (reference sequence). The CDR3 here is CSARALLSSGITDTQYF. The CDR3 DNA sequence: TGCAGTGCTAGAGCCCTCCTGAGTAGCGGGATCACAGATACGCAGTATTTT.